The sample holds a few counts of the clone carrying this T cell receptor beta chain. The sample is drawn from a study of CD8 T cells in ankylosing spondylitis. TCRdb recomputed calls from the 5' RACE reads with MiXCR, one row per CDR3 protein. The sample consists of 250,000 to 350,000 distinct CDR3 sequences, roughly 20% of them appearing once. This receptor was identified in a male donor with ankylosing spondylitis or in good health (not recorded which). The sample comprised blood, either unsorted or a sorted T cell fraction (not recorded which).

Here the CDR3 reads CASSQKGQGANQPQHF. The CDR3 DNA follows: TGTGCCAGCAGCCAAAAAGGACAGGGGGCAAATCAGCCCCAGCATTTT. This chain connects TRBV3-1 to TRBJ1-5; 11 nucleotides agree with TRBD1. This CDR3 has 16 residues. The trim removed 2 bases at V and 4 bases at J, leaving 4 bases unmatched. Germline CDR1 LGHDT, CDR2 YNNKEL (reference sequence).